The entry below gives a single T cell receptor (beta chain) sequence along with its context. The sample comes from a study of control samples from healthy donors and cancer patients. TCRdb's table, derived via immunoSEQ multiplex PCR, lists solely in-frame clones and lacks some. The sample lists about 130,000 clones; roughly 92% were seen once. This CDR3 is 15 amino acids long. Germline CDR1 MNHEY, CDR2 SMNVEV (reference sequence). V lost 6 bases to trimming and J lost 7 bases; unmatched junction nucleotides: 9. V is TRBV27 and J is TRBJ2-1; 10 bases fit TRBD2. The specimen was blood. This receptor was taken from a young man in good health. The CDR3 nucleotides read TGTGCCAGCAGGCTGGGGGTACTAGCGGGGAATGAGCAGTTCTTC. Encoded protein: CASRLGVLAGNEQFF.